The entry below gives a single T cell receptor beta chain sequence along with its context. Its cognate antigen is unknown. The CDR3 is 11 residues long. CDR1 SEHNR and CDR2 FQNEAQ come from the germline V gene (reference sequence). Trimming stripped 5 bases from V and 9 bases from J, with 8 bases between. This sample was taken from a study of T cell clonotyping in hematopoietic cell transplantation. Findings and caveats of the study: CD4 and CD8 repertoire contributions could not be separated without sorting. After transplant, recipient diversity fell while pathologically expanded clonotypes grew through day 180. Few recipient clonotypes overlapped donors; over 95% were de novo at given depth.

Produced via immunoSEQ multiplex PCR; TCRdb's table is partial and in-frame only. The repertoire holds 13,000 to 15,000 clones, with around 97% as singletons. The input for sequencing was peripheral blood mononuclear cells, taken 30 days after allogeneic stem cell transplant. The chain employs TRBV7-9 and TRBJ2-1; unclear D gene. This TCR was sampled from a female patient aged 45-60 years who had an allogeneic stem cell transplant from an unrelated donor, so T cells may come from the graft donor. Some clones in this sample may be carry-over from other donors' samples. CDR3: CASSVLSEQFF. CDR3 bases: TGTGCCAGCAGCGTTTTGAGTGAGCAGTTCTTC. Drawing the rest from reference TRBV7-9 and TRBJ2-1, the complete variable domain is DTGVSQNPRHKITKRGQNVTFRCDPISEHNRLYWYRQTLGQGPEFLTYFQNEAQLEKSRLLSDRFSAERPKGSFSTLEIQRTEQGDSAMYLCASSVLSEQFFGPGTRLTVL.